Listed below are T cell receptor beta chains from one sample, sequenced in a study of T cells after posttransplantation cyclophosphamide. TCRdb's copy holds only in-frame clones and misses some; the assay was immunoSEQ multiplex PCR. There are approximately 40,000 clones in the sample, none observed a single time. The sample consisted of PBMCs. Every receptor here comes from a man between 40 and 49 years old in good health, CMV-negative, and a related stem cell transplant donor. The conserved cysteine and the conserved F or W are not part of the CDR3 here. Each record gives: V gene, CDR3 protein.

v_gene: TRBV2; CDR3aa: ASSEGPGSNQPQH
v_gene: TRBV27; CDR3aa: ASSPGSGNTIY
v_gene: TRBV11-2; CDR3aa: ASSLDSYGYT
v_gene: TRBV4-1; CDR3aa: ASSQGAQGNSPLH
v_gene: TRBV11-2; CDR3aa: ASSPRLQGAGETQY
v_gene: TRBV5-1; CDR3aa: ASGMGDYGYT
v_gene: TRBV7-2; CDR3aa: ASSLQGHQPQH
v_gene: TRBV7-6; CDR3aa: ASSLGTGDPTDTQY
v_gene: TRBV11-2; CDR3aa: ASSLVHGGPEAF
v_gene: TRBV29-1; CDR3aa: SVGDSGATNEKLF
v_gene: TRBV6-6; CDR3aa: ASSYRQTNEKLF
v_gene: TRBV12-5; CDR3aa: ASDEILGGPNTEAF
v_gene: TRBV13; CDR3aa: ASSFGDRLSMNTEAF
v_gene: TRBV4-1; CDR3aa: ASSQDSYRDTEAF
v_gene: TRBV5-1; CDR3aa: ASSPPTGMGSGANVLT
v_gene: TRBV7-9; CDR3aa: ASSLQAGTGASGNTIY
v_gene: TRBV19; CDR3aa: ASSIGTRHGYT
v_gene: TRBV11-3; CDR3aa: ASSLDPGFAGELF
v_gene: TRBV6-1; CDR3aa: ASSDRSGANVLT
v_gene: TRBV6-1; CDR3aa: ASRGTSTDTQY
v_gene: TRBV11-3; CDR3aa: ASSLDSGGSRSEQF
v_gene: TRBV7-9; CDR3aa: ASSTGTQY
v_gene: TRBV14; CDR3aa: ASSHFRDRGDEQF
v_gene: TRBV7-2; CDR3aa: ASSLGSPLANPYNEQF
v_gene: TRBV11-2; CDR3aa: ASSSGQGADIQY
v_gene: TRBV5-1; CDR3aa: ASSLGQGSYEQY
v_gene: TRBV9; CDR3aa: ASSVAGGPDTQY
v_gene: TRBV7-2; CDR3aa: ASSLRVANTGELF
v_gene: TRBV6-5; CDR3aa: ASSYSGGSGYT